Presented here are 23 T cell receptor beta chains from one specimen sequenced in a study of vaccination and CD4 T cells after COVID-19. These receptors have no known antigen. Once obtained from cultured CD4+ T cells, the DNA was sequenced using the Oncomine TCR Beta short-read assay. Using its own MiXCR run on the PCR reads, TCRdb lists one record per CDR3 protein. The sample lists roughly 8,200 distinct CDR3 sequences; approximately 50% were seen once. Treatment meaning: approximately 11-day PBMC culture with coronavirus spike peptide pools or control peptides (ViraFEST assay). Sequences were obtained from CD4+ T cells from blood, cultured in vitro. The receptors derive from a human donor who had recovered from COVID-19.

The chain is built from TRBV10-3 and TRBJ1-1; D gene unclear. The CDR3 contains 13 residues. The V gene's germline CDR1 is ENHRY and CDR2 SYGVKD. Deletions cut 6 bases from V and 0 bases from J, with 8 bases between. For the CDR3, the DNA is TGTGCCATCAGAAAGGGAATGAACACTGAAGCTTTCTTT. It codes for CAIRKGMNTEAFF.

This clonotype turned up a few times. The gene calls are TRBV12-3 or TRBV12-4 and TRBJ2-5; D might be TRBD2 (5 bases). The CDR3 extends over 16 amino acids. V lost 2 bases, J lost 5 bases, and 18 bases lay in between. CDR3 sequence reads: CASSLRSGMGRETQYF. As DNA, the CDR3 is TGTGCCAGCAGTTTAAGGAGCGGTATGGGTCGGGAGACCCAGTACTTC.

The CDR3 loop reads CSARATRRPEKLFF. In DNA form, the CDR3 reads TGCAGTGCTAGAGCTACCCGCCGACCGGAAAAACTGTTTTTT. This chain uses TRBV20-1 with TRBJ1-4, with unresolved D. Germline-derived CDR1 and CDR2 are DFQATT and SNEGSKA (reference sequence). CDR3 size: 14 residues. The V gene lost 1 base and the J gene lost 8 bases, with 14 bases spanning the gap.

The rearrangement links TRBV20-1 to TRBJ1-2; no firm D call. Trimming left V 4 bases short and J 2 bases short, with 8 bases between. The CDR3 spans 12 residues. Germline CDR1 reads DFQATT; CDR2 reads SNEGSKA (reference sequence). This chain's CDR3 is CSAKFRNYGYTF. The DNA of the CDR3 is TGCAGTGCTAAGTTCAGGAACTATGGCTACACCTTC.

The rearrangement uses TRBV6-5 and TRBJ1-2; possible D gene TRBD1, 6 bases. The length of the CDR3 is 14 residues. V shed 2 bases and J shed 2 bases, with 9 bases lying between them. CDR1 and CDR2 from the germline V gene are MNHEY and SVGAGI. CDR3 sequence reads: CASSYRQENYGYTF. CDR3 coding DNA: TGTGCCAGCAGTTACAGACAGGAGAACTATGGCTACACCTTC.

The chain has TRBV20-1 and TRBJ2-5; 14 nucleotides match TRBD2. The CDR3 runs to 17 residues. V lost 0 bases and J lost 5; bases outside the gene matches: 8. Germline CDR1 reads DFQATT; CDR2 reads SNEGSKA (reference sequence). Here the CDR3 DNA reads TGCAGTGCTAGAGATGATAGGACTAGCGGGGGGTGGGAGACCCAGTACTTC. It encodes CSARDDRTSGGWETQYF.

V is TRBV2 and J is TRBJ1-2; 9 nucleotides align to TRBD1. The CDR3 sequence is 15 residues long. Germline CDR1 is SNHLY and CDR2 is FYNNEI. V shed 10 bases, J shed 5 bases, and the junction held 14 bases outside the gene matches. DNA of the CDR3: TGTGCCACCGAACCGGACAGGGGAAAGGGGTATGGCTACACCTTC. Encoded protein: CATEPDRGKGYGYTF.

V and J are TRBV7-2 and TRBJ1-5, with D perhaps matching TRBD1 (6 bases). Trimming shortened V by 0 bases and J by 4 bases, and 10 bases separated the two germline ends. The CDR3 runs 15 residues. The germline V gene encodes CDR1 SGHTA and CDR2 FQGNSA. The CDR3 coding sequence is TGTGCCAGCAGCTTAGCCACAGGGATAAATCAGCCCCAGCATTTT. Encoded protein: CASSLATGINQPQHF.

The chain uses TRBV6-5 and TRBJ1-2, with D unclear. The germline gives CDR1 MNHEY, CDR2 SVGAGI. Between the trimmed V and J ends, which lost 2 bases and 9 bases, there was a span of 10 bases. The CDR3 is 12 amino acids. The CDR3 loop is CASSYDFLSYTF. CDR3 nucleotides: TGTGCCAGCAGTTACGATTTTCTAAGCTACACCTTC.

This clonotype has a handful of counts. V gene TRBV6-1 combines with J gene TRBJ2-6, with D perhaps being TRBD1 or TRBD2 (6 bases each). The germline gives CDR1 MNHNS, CDR2 SASEGT. The CDR3 covers 13 residues. Trimming cost V 7 bases and J 7 bases, with 11 bases left between them. For the CDR3, the DNA is TGTGCCAGCACCCAGGGGACTGCCAACGTCCTGACTTTC. Amino acids: CASTQGTANVLTF.

The V and J genes are TRBV20-1 and TRBJ1-1; D uncertain. CDR1 and CDR2 from the germline V gene are DFQATT and SNEGSKA (reference sequence). V lost 2 bases to trimming and J lost 0 bases, with 7 bases between them. The CDR3 spans 13 residues. CDR3 DNA: TGCAGTGCTAGAAACGTCATGAACACTGAAGCTTTCTTT. It translates to CSARNVMNTEAFF.

This chain uses TRBV20-1 with TRBJ2-1; D is undetermined. This CDR3 spans 15 amino acids. Trimming pared 5 bases from V and 0 bases from J, leaving 14 bases between. Germline CDR1 and CDR2: DFQATT and SNEGSKA (reference sequence). The chain's CDR3 is CSALDPYSSYNEQFF. The DNA for the CDR3 is TGCAGTGCTCTGGACCCTTACAGCTCCTACAATGAGCAGTTCTTC.

This chain connects TRBV6-1 to TRBJ2-1; D tentatively reads TRBD1 or TRBD2 (6 bases each). The CDR3 is 14 residues long. The germline V gene encodes CDR1 MNHNS and CDR2 SASEGT. Trimming took 5 bases from V and 5 from J, leaving 13 bases between them. This chain's CDR3 is CASSRWGAHNEQFF. CDR3 coding DNA: TGTGCCAGCAGTCGCTGGGGGGCCCACAATGAGCAGTTCTTC.

This chain joins TRBV20-1 and TRBJ1-3; the match to TRBD1 covers 9 bases. J gave up 2 bases and V 5 bases, and 16 bases lay outside the gene matches. The CDR3 has 18 residues. Germline loops: CDR1 DFQATT, CDR2 SNEGSKA (reference sequence). The CDR3 DNA reads TGCAGTGCTCTAGCGGTCCCCGGGACAGGGACGACTGGAAACACCATATATTTT. The encoded protein is CSALAVPGTGTTGNTIYF.

The rearrangement uses TRBV20-1 and TRBJ2-3, with 11 bases lining up with TRBD1. The length of the CDR3 is 17 residues. Germline V gene data show CDR1 as DFQATT and CDR2 as SNEGSKA (reference sequence). V was pared by 0 bases and J by 2 bases, with 7 bases of the junction left unmatched. Here the CDR3 reads CSARDDRDRGFTDTQYF. The CDR3, as DNA: TGCAGTGCTAGAGATGACCGGGACAGGGGGTTCACAGATACGCAGTATTTT.

The CDR3 protein is CASSQPGRHEPQHF. CDR3 DNA sequence: TGTGCCAGTAGCCAACCGGGACGGCATGAACCCCAGCATTTT. The V call is TRBV19, the J call TRBJ1-5; TRBD1 might be the D (5 bases). The germline V and J ends were trimmed by 6 bases and 10 bases, with 19 bases remaining between them. Germline V gene sequence: CDR1 LNHDA, CDR2 SQIVND (reference sequence). CDR3 length: 14 residues. Full variable domain (remainder filled in from reference TRBV19 and TRBJ1-5): DGGITQSPKYLFRKEGQNVTLSCEQNLNHDAMYWYRQDPGQGLRLIYYSQIVNDFQKGDIAEGYSVSREKKESFPLTVTSAQKNPTAFYLCASSQPGRHEPQHFGDGTRLSIL.

V and J are TRBV29-1 and TRBJ1-1, with unresolved D. CDR3 length: 12 residues. Trimming removed 7 bases at V and 1 base at J, with 10 bases between. Germline lookup yields CDR1 SQVTM and CDR2 ANQGSEA. The CDR3 loop reads CSASGQNTEAFF. CDR3 nucleotides: TGCAGCGCGTCTGGGCAGAACACTGAAGCTTTCTTT.

The chain carries TRBV5-8 and TRBJ1-5, with unresolved D. The CDR3 has 14 amino acids. Trimming pared 0 bases from V and 9 bases from J, leaving 13 bases between. Per germline, CDR1 SGHTS and CDR2 YDEGEE. DNA of the CDR3: TGTGCCAGCAGCTTGGTCGCGGCTGGGAGGCCCCAGCATTTT. Encoded protein: CASSLVAAGRPQHF.

This clonotype showed up just once. The V call is TRBV20-1, the J call TRBJ2-7; 11 bases agree with TRBD1. Germline trimming cut 6 bases from V and 3 bases from J; bases unmatched to any gene: 10. CDR1 DFQATT and CDR2 SNEGSKA come from the germline V gene (reference sequence). There are 15 residues in the CDR3. CDR3 residues: CSALTSGQGVYEQYF. The CDR3 DNA follows: TGCAGTGCCCTCACCTCGGGACAGGGGGTCTACGAGCAGTACTTC.

This clonotype was detected only once. This chain connects TRBV5-1 to TRBJ2-1, with 10 positions matching TRBD2. The DNA end favors TRBJ2-7, so the J call may be wrong. Germline V gene data show CDR1 as SGHRS and CDR2 as YFSETQ. This CDR3 spans 16 amino acids. CDR3 in DNA: TGCGCCAGCAGCTTTGCTAGCGGGAGATCATCCTACGAGCAGTACTTC. Its protein product is CASSFASGRSSYEQYF.

The CDR3 region is CASSLGSWYTDTQYF. The DNA of the CDR3 is TGTGCCAGCAGCTTAGGGTCCTGGTACACAGATACGCAGTATTTT. The genes are TRBV7-2 and TRBJ2-3; the D is unclear. Germline lookup yields CDR1 SGHTA and CDR2 FQGNSA. The CDR3 is 15 residues long. Trimming cost V 1 base and J 2 bases, with 10 bases left between them.

This rearrangement joins TRBV20-1 to TRBJ1-5; 7 positions agree with TRBD1. Losses at the gene ends were 6 bases for V and 4 bases for J; bases not matched to a gene: 3. This CDR3 comprises 12 residues. From germline, CDR1 is DFQATT and CDR2 SNEGSKA (reference sequence). CDR3 sequence: CSANRGNQPQHF. The CDR3 coding sequence is TGCAGTGCAAACAGGGGAAATCAGCCCCAGCATTTT.

The genes are TRBV6-1 and TRBJ2-7, with 7 positions matching TRBD1. Germline V gene sequence: CDR1 MNHNS, CDR2 SASEGT. The CDR3 is 13 residues long. V lost 6 bases and J lost 4; bases outside the gene matches: 6. In nucleotides, the CDR3 is TGTGCCAGCAGGGTCCCGGGACAGTACGAGCAGTACTTC. It specifies CASRVPGQYEQYF.